This T cell receptor beta chain was sequenced in a study of beta chain features in type 1 diabetes. The study, taken as a whole, reports: Possibly, sequencing cDNA over-represented cells that had high TCR expression levels.

This clone was counted a few times. Its antigen remains unknown. The length of the CDR3 is 16 residues. V was clipped by 5 bases and J by 3 bases; unmatched bases: 5. Germline V gene sequence: CDR1 MDHEN, CDR2 SYDVKM. Expressed TCRB transcripts got sequenced, as all isolated RNA was reverse transcribed. Sequenced by immunoSEQ multiplex PCR; TCRdb stores in-frame clones only, minus some. Of about 930,000 clones in the sample, roughly a sixth are singletons; the top ten hold 0.02% to 0.025%. V is TRBV28 and J is TRBJ2-1, with 12 nucleotides matching TRBD2. The receptor was derived from a woman in her late teens or twenties in good health. The sequenced material came from naive CD4+ T cells from blood. The CDR3 sequence is CASSPGLAGHYNEQFF. The DNA of the CDR3 is TGTGCCAGCAGTCCGGGACTAGCGGGCCACTACAATGAGCAGTTCTTC.